Sequencing of this T cell receptor beta chain was carried out in a study of cytomegalovirus exposure and HLA in healthy donors. Although they were nominally healthy when sampled, donors likely had unrecorded immune exposures. Primers for the PCR totalled 60 Vbeta and 13 Jbeta. Only in-frame clones appear in the TCRdb table, and some are missing; sequencing was by immunoSEQ multiplex PCR. The repertoire holds some 150,000 clones, with 60% to 85% as singletons. The V end lost 3 bases, the J end lost 2 bases, and 10 bases lay between the germline ends. This CDR3 is built from 14 residues. Germline V lookup: CDR1 SNHLY, CDR2 FYNNEI.

The sequence was obtained from a man aged 18 to 30 in good health and CMV-seronegative. The sample comprised PBMCs. V gene TRBV2 combines with J gene TRBJ1-2; D unresolved. The CDR3 spells CASSEFVLNYGYTF. The CDR3 DNA is TGTGCCAGCAGTGAGTTCGTCTTAAACTATGGCTACACCTTC.